Listed below are T cell receptor beta chains from one sample, sequenced in a study of blood T cell repertoires in COVID-19. Libraries were prepared by immunoSEQ multiplex PCR; TCRdb keeps only in-frame clonotypes and omits some of them. The sample lists over 150,000 clones; 70% to 90% were seen once. Sequencing used peripheral blood. These receptors originate from a man aged 50 to 59 with active or convalescent COVID-19. The conserved cysteine and the conserved F or W are not part of the CDR3 here. Fields, in order: CDR3 protein, J gene, V gene.

CDR3aa: ASSQDTGSGNTIY
j_gene: TRBJ1-3
v_gene: TRBV4-3

CDR3aa: ASRPRDIYEQY
j_gene: TRBJ2-7
v_gene: TRBV2

CDR3aa: ASSKTIRRGGTDTQY
j_gene: TRBJ2-3
v_gene: TRBV21-1

CDR3aa: ASSPTRGLAAYEQY
j_gene: TRBJ2-7
v_gene: TRBV18

CDR3aa: SASREGRPETQY
j_gene: TRBJ2-5
v_gene: TRBV20-1

CDR3aa: AWSSQDRYSPLH
j_gene: TRBJ1-6
v_gene: TRBV30

CDR3aa: ASSLGQHRDGYT
j_gene: TRBJ1-2
v_gene: TRBV5-5

CDR3aa: ASRQGLAKNIQY
j_gene: TRBJ2-4
v_gene: TRBV11-2

CDR3aa: ASSVGQKSGETQY
j_gene: TRBJ2-5
v_gene: TRBV9

CDR3aa: SASGEVQAAANTEAF
j_gene: TRBJ1-1
v_gene: TRBV20-1

CDR3aa: ASSYRYGYT
j_gene: TRBJ1-2
v_gene: TRBV6-2/TRBV6-3

CDR3aa: ATSRDGQTNEKLF
j_gene: TRBJ1-4
v_gene: TRBV15

CDR3aa: ASSYRQNNSPLH
j_gene: TRBJ1-6
v_gene: TRBV6-2/TRBV6-3

CDR3aa: ASSLAGGGETQY
j_gene: TRBJ2-5
v_gene: TRBV28

CDR3aa: ASSYGTSATYEQY
j_gene: TRBJ2-7
v_gene: TRBV6-5

CDR3aa: APPGTGELF
j_gene: TRBJ2-2
v_gene: TRBV7-7

CDR3aa: ASSNSYEQY
j_gene: TRBJ2-7
v_gene: TRBV5-4

CDR3aa: ASRGAGTDTQY
j_gene: TRBJ2-3
v_gene: TRBV7-9

CDR3aa: ASSSRTSGRNRYEQY
j_gene: TRBJ2-7
v_gene: TRBV7-2

CDR3aa: SAPSVYEQY
j_gene: TRBJ2-7
v_gene: TRBV20-1

CDR3aa: AIRETGEAF
j_gene: TRBJ1-1
v_gene: TRBV10-3

CDR3aa: ASSQGTGVRETQY
j_gene: TRBJ2-5
v_gene: TRBV4-3

CDR3aa: ASSSDSTTNEKLF
j_gene: TRBJ1-4
v_gene: TRBV28

CDR3aa: ASSQDRAGYEQY
j_gene: TRBJ2-7
v_gene: TRBV7-2

CDR3aa: AISEETGVNSPLH
j_gene: TRBJ1-6
v_gene: TRBV10-3

CDR3aa: ASSGETGDGYT
j_gene: TRBJ1-2
v_gene: TRBV5-1

CDR3aa: ASSEPETQY
j_gene: TRBJ2-5
v_gene: TRBV6-1

CDR3aa: ATSDSFRGGSQETQY
j_gene: TRBJ2-5
v_gene: TRBV24-1

CDR3aa: ASSQTGPWPQH
j_gene: TRBJ1-5
v_gene: TRBV7-8

CDR3aa: ATSDPLHGEETQY
j_gene: TRBJ2-5
v_gene: TRBV24-1

CDR3aa: ASSLRRGNTDTQY
j_gene: TRBJ2-3
v_gene: TRBV5-4

CDR3aa: ATSLTGGYSYNEQF
j_gene: TRBJ2-1
v_gene: TRBV24-1

CDR3aa: ASSPRTGYNYGYT
j_gene: TRBJ1-2
v_gene: TRBV9

CDR3aa: ASSLGGAGPSYFYNEQF
j_gene: TRBJ2-1
v_gene: TRBV7-9

CDR3aa: ASSRQGRGSYGYT
j_gene: TRBJ1-2
v_gene: TRBV27

CDR3aa: ASSQVVAGGQETQY
j_gene: TRBJ2-5
v_gene: TRBV4-1

CDR3aa: SVVGQGAWGYT
j_gene: TRBJ1-2
v_gene: TRBV29-1

CDR3aa: ASRARDRGHNEQF
j_gene: TRBJ2-1
v_gene: TRBV27

CDR3aa: ASSARLAGYEQY
j_gene: TRBJ2-7
v_gene: TRBV5-1

CDR3aa: ASTAGEAGIGYGYT
j_gene: TRBJ1-2
v_gene: TRBV9

CDR3aa: SFRRDRGVETQY
j_gene: TRBJ2-5
v_gene: TRBV29-1

CDR3aa: ASSGTTGELDYGYT
j_gene: TRBJ1-2
v_gene: TRBV25-1

CDR3aa: ASSQDGQGPLGEQY
j_gene: TRBJ2-7
v_gene: TRBV4-3

CDR3aa: ASSFTVTDTQY
j_gene: TRBJ2-3
v_gene: TRBV27

CDR3aa: ASSSIQGNQPQH
j_gene: TRBJ1-5
v_gene: TRBV28

CDR3aa: ASSPPAGNNSPLH
j_gene: TRBJ1-6
v_gene: TRBV18

CDR3aa: ASSPLTGQPQH
j_gene: TRBJ1-5
v_gene: TRBV5-6

CDR3aa: ASSYRQGMPMTDTQY
j_gene: TRBJ2-3
v_gene: TRBV7-2

CDR3aa: ASSQNLVSGGGETQY
j_gene: TRBJ2-5
v_gene: TRBV3-1/TRBV3-2

CDR3aa: ASSPRTLHGYT
j_gene: TRBJ1-2
v_gene: TRBV7-9

CDR3aa: ATSDRAGRKKETQY
j_gene: TRBJ2-5
v_gene: TRBV24-1

CDR3aa: ASSPDRRAGELF
j_gene: TRBJ2-2
v_gene: TRBV2

CDR3aa: ASSPPGQVAF
j_gene: TRBJ1-1
v_gene: TRBV18